These T cell receptor beta chains were read from a single sample in a study of blood T cells in healthy people across ages. TCRdb recomputed calls from the 5' RACE reads with MiXCR, one row per CDR3 protein. Here the sample spans about 1.1 million distinct CDR3 sequences, roughly two fifths being singletons. Sample: blood. These receptors were collected from a man aged 18 to 30 in good health. CDR3s include the opening cysteine and the closing phenylalanine or tryptophan. The D gene is left open where the match is weak. Only some rows state a clone size, as once, few, many or a class for expanded clones.

j_gene | d_gene | abundance | v_gene | CDR3aa | CDR3nt
TRBJ1-1 | TRBD1 | . | TRBV28 | CASSSSWGQGPYTEAFF | TGTGCCAGCAGTTCTTCATGGGGACAGGGGCCCTACACTGAAGCTTTCTTT
TRBJ2-1 | . | . | TRBV2 | CASTDPVVYSYNEQFF | TGTGCCAGCACCGACCCTGTGGTGTATTCCTACAATGAGCAGTTCTTC
TRBJ2-3 | . | . | TRBV4-3 | CASSQGGGFGTDTQYF | TGCGCCAGCAGCCAGGGAGGGGGATTCGGCACAGATACGCAGTATTTT
TRBJ1-1 | . | . | TRBV25-1 | CASMITGKANTEAFF | TGTGCCAGCATGATTACCGGGAAGGCGAACACTGAAGCTTTCTTT
TRBJ2-3 | . | . | TRBV5-1 | CASSVGDVDTQYF | TGCGCCAGTAGCGTCGGGGACGTGGATACGCAGTATTTT
TRBJ2-5 | . | . | TRBV5-1 | CASSLTRPYQETQYF | TGCGCCAGCAGCTTGACTAGGCCGTACCAAGAGACCCAGTACTTC
TRBJ1-1 | . | few | TRBV7-9 | CASSIDWVNTEAFF | TGTGCCAGCAGTATCGATTGGGTGAACACTGAAGCTTTCTTT
TRBJ2-1 | . | . | TRBV9 | CASSTRLGWNEQFF | TGTGCCAGCAGCACCCGACTAGGGTGGAATGAGCAGTTCTTC
TRBJ1-2 | . | . | TRBV20-1 | CSAPAGGRTNYGYTF | TGCAGTGCGCCGGCCGGCGGCCGAACTAACTATGGCTACACCTTC
TRBJ1-4 | . | . | TRBV29-1 | CSVGGGEGEKLFF | TGCAGCGTTGGTGGAGGGGAGGGAGAAAAACTGTTTTTT
TRBJ2-1 | . | . | TRBV15 | CATSRQGNEQFF | TGTGCCACCAGCAGACAAGGCAATGAGCAGTTCTTC
TRBJ2-5 | . | few | TRBV7-2 | CASSRTHEGSQYF | TGTGCCAGCAGCCGGACCCACGAGGGCTCCCAGTACTTC
TRBJ1-2 | . | few | TRBV9 | CASSVLSENYGYTF | TGTGCCAGCAGCGTCTTGTCAGAAAACTATGGCTACACCTTC
TRBJ1-1 | TRBD1 | . | TRBV9 | CASSVDPTGVTEAFF | TGTGCCAGCAGCGTAGATCCGACAGGGGTAACTGAAGCTTTCTTT
TRBJ2-1 | . | few | TRBV7-9 | CASSLEGGPRNEQFF | TGTGCCAGCAGCTTAGAGGGGGGCCCCCGAAATGAGCAGTTCTTC
TRBJ1-6 | . | . | TRBV20-1 | CSGFPRGFGNSPLHF | TGCAGTGGATTCCCCAGAGGGTTCGGAAATTCACCCCTCCACTTT
TRBJ1-6 | TRBD1 | few | TRBV20-1 | CSASGGTGVNSPLHF | TGCAGTGCTAGTGGGGGGACAGGGGTTAATTCACCCCTCCACTTT
TRBJ2-7 | TRBD1 | . | TRBV28 | CASSIPGTGGYEQYF | TGTGCCAGCAGTATTCCCGGGACAGGGGGGTATGAGCAGTACTTC
TRBJ1-5 | . | few | TRBV7-9 | CASRDTNSNQPQHF | TGTGCCAGCAGGGACACGAATAGCAATCAGCCCCAGCATTTT
TRBJ2-1 | TRBD2 | few | TRBV2 | CASSEIGGASGSYNEQFF | TGTGCCAGCAGTGAAATAGGAGGGGCTAGCGGGTCCTACAATGAGCAGTTCTTC
TRBJ2-1 | . | . | TRBV7-3 | CASSSEGGGGPNEQFF | TGTGCCAGCAGCTCTGAGGGGGGTGGGGGGCCCAATGAGCAGTTCTTC
TRBJ1-2 | TRBD1 | few | TRBV7-9 | CASSRDRGPSYTF | TGTGCCAGCAGCCGGGACAGGGGGCCTAGCTACACCTTC
TRBJ1-1 | . | . | TRBV19 | CASSMSQGGVTEAFF | TGTGCCAGTAGTATGAGTCAGGGTGGAGTCACTGAAGCTTTCTTT
TRBJ1-2 | . | few | TRBV6-5 | CASSYSKAHPDGYTF | TGTGCCAGCAGTTACTCTAAGGCGCACCCAGATGGCTACACCTTC
TRBJ2-7 | . | few | TRBV20-1 | CSARARTEPYEQYF | TGCAGTGCTAGAGCCCGGACAGAGCCATACGAGCAGTACTTC
TRBJ2-1 | . | . | TRBV6-2/TRBV6-3 | CASGESYNEQFF | TGTGCCAGCGGGGAATCCTACAATGAGCAGTTCTTC
TRBJ1-1 | . | . | TRBV12-3/TRBV12-4 | CASSLKSPGLRANTEAFF | TGTGCCAGCAGTTTAAAAAGTCCGGGACTCCGAGCGAACACTGAAGCTTTCTTT
TRBJ1-1 | TRBD1 | . | TRBV5-1 | CASSSTGTGGFGAFF | TGCGCCAGCAGCTCAACCGGGACAGGGGGCTTTGGAGCTTTCTTT
TRBJ2-7 | . | many | TRBV29-1 | CSASQSLYNEQYF | TGCAGCGCGTCCCAGTCCCTCTACAATGAGCAGTACTTC
TRBJ1-1 | TRBD1 | . | TRBV20-1 | CSASAGTVNTEAFF | TGCAGTGCTTCCGCCGGGACAGTGAACACTGAAGCTTTCTTT
TRBJ2-3 | . | many | TRBV28 | CASSYGGQTTSTDTQYF | TGTGCCAGCAGTTATGGAGGGCAGACCACTAGCACAGATACGCAGTATTTT
TRBJ1-5 | TRBD1 | . | TRBV12-3/TRBV12-4 | CASSFGPGGYQPQHF | TGTGCCAGCAGTTTTGGGCCAGGGGGCTATCAGCCCCAGCATTTT
TRBJ2-5 | . | . | TRBV3-1 | CASTRTGETQYF | TGTGCCAGCACCCGGACGGGAGAGACCCAGTACTTC
TRBJ2-1 | TRBD1 | . | TRBV27 | CASSLWGQGHNEQFF | TGTGCCAGCAGTTTATGGGGACAGGGACACAATGAGCAGTTCTTC
TRBJ1-1 | . | . | TRBV5-1 | CASSLALGRSTEAFF | TGCGCCAGCAGCTTGGCCTTGGGACGGAGCACTGAAGCTTTCTTT
TRBJ2-7 | TRBD1 | . | TRBV20-1 | CSVSRQGAGYEQYF | TGCAGTGTTAGCAGGCAGGGGGCTGGGTACGAGCAGTACTTC
TRBJ2-5 | . | few | TRBV20-1 | CSAAGPMGPGRETQYF | TGCAGTGCTGCGGGGCCTATGGGACCGGGTCGAGAGACCCAGTACTTC
TRBJ2-1 | . | . | TRBV5-4 | CASSFGQGAPWWKFF | .
TRBJ2-5 | TRBD1 | . | TRBV7-2 | CASRTQGAETQYF | TGTGCCAGCAGGACCCAGGGGGCGGAGACCCAGTACTTC
TRBJ2-3 | . | once | TRBV2 | CASIEGVADTQYF | TGTGCCAGCATCGAGGGGGTGGCAGATACGCAGTATTTT
TRBJ1-5 | TRBD1 | . | TRBV6-2/TRBV6-3 | CASGGTALGPQHF | TGTGCCAGCGGTGGGACAGCGTTAGGACCCCAGCATTTT